Detailed here is one TCR beta chain. This sample was taken from a study of neoadjuvant anti-PD-1 for oral cavity cancer. Repertoires were generated with immunoSEQ multiplex PCR, while TCRdb's copy carries only in-frame clones and drops some. The profile shows approximately 67,000 clones, around 80% of them singletons. The CDR3 has 14 residues. Germline values: CDR1 MNHEY, CDR2 SVGAGI. Trimming pared 5 bases from V and 3 bases from J, leaving 11 bases between. The chain employs TRBV6-5 and TRBJ1-5; D possibly corresponds to TRBD1 (6 bases). This sequence was found in a person aged 35-80 years with oral cavity squamous cell carcinoma. Material: PBMCs, obtained before nivolumab (anti-PD-1) treatment. The CDR3 DNA is TGTGCCAGCAGTCCGGGACATACCAATCAGCCCCAGCATTTT. Protein product: CASSPGHTNQPQHF.